Presented here are 23 T cell receptor beta chains from one specimen sequenced in a study of control samples from healthy donors and cancer patients. Sequenced by immunoSEQ multiplex PCR; TCRdb stores in-frame clones only, minus some. The sample includes some 65,000 clones, 75% to 90% of them seen just once. Sequencing was done on a sample of PBMCs. The receptor set was obtained from a woman aged 45 to 65 with lung cancer.

The chain carries TRBV4-3 and TRBJ1-1; no clear D gene. CDR1 is LGHNA and CDR2 is YSLEER in the germline V gene. The CDR3 length is 15 residues. V lost 0 bases and J 0 bases, leaving 8 bases between the germline ends. CDR3: CASSQDRTLNTEAFF. Written as DNA, the CDR3 is TGCGCCAGCAGCCAAGATAGGACGTTGAACACTGAAGCTTTCTTT.

The chain joins TRBV4-3 to TRBJ1-2, with a tentative D call TRBD1 (5 bases). From germline, CDR1 is LGHNA and CDR2 YSLEER. This CDR3 spans 15 amino acids. Trimming removed 1 base from V and 4 bases from J, with 13 bases in between. The CDR3 nucleotides read TGCGCCAGCAGCCAAGTACCGACAGCCAGCTATGGCTACACCTTC. Translating gives CASSQVPTASYGYTF.

The rearrangement joins TRBV11-3 to TRBJ2-5; D not certain. Germline-derived CDR1 and CDR2 are SGHNT and YENEEA. Trimming took off 3 bases at V and 4 bases at J, with 3 bases between the two ends. The CDR3 has 11 amino acids. In nucleotides, the CDR3 is TGTGCCAGCAGCTTGGGAGAGACCCAGTACTTC. Translation gives CASSLGETQYF.

As to this clone: Other DNA sequences from this sample encode an identical CDR3 as well. The genes are TRBV9 and TRBJ2-5, with 7 bases identical to TRBD2. Germline V lookup: CDR1 SGDLS, CDR2 YYNGEE. V dropped 1 base and J dropped 5; count of bases not matched to a gene: 5. The CDR3 is 14 amino acids. CDR3: CASSVSGGGETQYF. CDR3 bases: TGTGCCAGCAGCGTAAGTGGCGGGGGTGAGACCCAGTACTTC.

The chain combines TRBV4-1 with TRBJ2-1; D uncertain. This CDR3 has 13 residues. V was clipped by 1 base and J by 6 bases, with 7 bases between them. Germline V CDR1 and CDR2: MGHRA, YSYEKL. CDR3 amino acids: CASSQVGFNEQFF. In DNA form, the CDR3 reads TGCGCCAGCAGCCAAGTGGGGTTCAATGAGCAGTTCTTC.

The chain couples TRBV6-2 or TRBV6-3 to TRBJ1-1; 9 bases match TRBD1. The V gene's germline CDR1 is MNHEY and CDR2 SVGEGT. V was clipped by 2 bases and J by 4 bases; unmatched bases: 5. CDR3 length equals 15 residues. CDR3 coding DNA: TGTGCCAGCAGTTACACCGACAGGGGGGGCACTGAAGCTTTCTTT. Protein: CASSYTDRGGTEAFF.

This clone has only one observation. The chain has TRBV19 and TRBJ2-6; the D gene is possibly TRBD2 (5 bases). Trimming took off 3 bases at V and 0 bases at J, with 6 bases between the two ends. Germline CDR1 is LNHDA and CDR2 is SQIVND (reference sequence). This CDR3 region has 15 residues. CDR3 residues: CASSMGVSGANVLTF. CDR3 DNA sequence: TGTGCCAGTAGTATGGGAGTCTCTGGGGCCAACGTCCTGACTTTC.

This chain connects TRBV27 to TRBJ2-2, with 7 bases matching TRBD2. J lost 1 base, V lost 1 base, and 3 bases had no gene match. This CDR3 is built from 16 residues. Germline assignment: CDR1 MNHEY and CDR2 SMNVEV (reference sequence). CDR3 sequence (DNA): TGTGCCAGCAGTTTATGGCCTAGCGGGAACACCGGGGAGCTGTTTTTT. Its translation: CASSLWPSGNTGELFF.

The V and J genes are TRBV6-4 and TRBJ2-3, with D possibly being TRBD2 (7 bases). The CDR3 sequence is 15 residues long. Germline V lookup: CDR1 MRHNA, CDR2 SNTAGT. V lost 7 bases and J lost 0, with 14 bases in between. CDR3 loop: CASKFSGGSTDTQYF. In DNA, the CDR3 is TGTGCCAGCAAATTCTCGGGGGGCAGCACAGATACGCAGTATTTT.

The CDR3 DNA follows: TGTGCCAGCAAAGGGACAGCAATTTCAAACACCATATATTTT. Translating gives CASKGTAISNTIYF. The V gene is TRBV28, the J gene TRBJ1-3; 7 positions agree with TRBD1. Germline loops: CDR1 MDHEN, CDR2 SYDVKM. The CDR3 has 14 amino acids. V was clipped by 7 bases and J by 6 bases; unmatched bases: 9.

The chain has TRBV3-1 (or the pseudogene TRBV3-2) and TRBJ1-2; unclear D gene. Germline V CDR1 and CDR2: LGHDT, YNNKEL (reference sequence). V shed 11 bases and J shed 4 bases, with 20 bases lying between them. The CDR3 length is 14 residues. The CDR3 loop reads CAGPFADGTYGYTF. The CDR3 bases are TGTGCCGGCCCCTTCGCAGACGGCACCTATGGCTACACCTTC.

CDR3: CASSQSERDRRAYEQYF. In nucleotides, the CDR3 is TGCGCCAGCAGCCAATCAGAACGGGACAGAAGAGCCTACGAGCAGTACTTC. The chain joins TRBV5-1 to TRBJ2-7; 7 bases align to TRBD1. CDR1 and CDR2 (germline): SGHRS, YFSETQ. Germline trimming cut 4 bases from V and 2 bases from J; bases unmatched to any gene: 15. There are 17 residues in the CDR3. Full variable domain (rest looked up from reference TRBV5-1 and TRBJ2-7): KAGVTQTPRYLIKTRGQQVTLSCSPISGHRSVSWYQQTPGQGLQFLFEYFSETQRNKGNFPGRFSGRQFSNSRSEMNVSTLELGDSALYLCASSQSERDRRAYEQYFGPGTRLTVT.

This clone turned up a few times. The chain uses TRBV6-6 and TRBJ2-7; 9 nucleotides line up with TRBD1. The V segment lost 0 bases and the J segment 5 bases; nucleotides outside the gene matches: 2. The CDR3 spans 14 residues. Germline CDR1 reads MNHNY; CDR2 reads SVGAGI (reference sequence). Here the CDR3 DNA reads TGTGCCAGCAGTTACTCTGGGACAGGGAACGAGCAGTACTTC. Translating it yields CASSYSGTGNEQYF.

This chain uses TRBV19 with TRBJ1-1; D call uncertain. This CDR3 comprises 16 residues. Germline V gives CDR1 LNHDA, CDR2 SQIVND (reference sequence). The V end was cut by 5 bases, the J end by 1 base, with 17 bases between. CDR3 coding DNA: TGTGCCAGTAGTCCCGTAGACTTGACGGCGAACACTGAAGCTTTCTTT. This gives the protein CASSPVDLTANTEAFF. The full variable domain, rest sourced from reference TRBV19 and TRBJ1-1, is DGGITQSPKYLFRKEGQNVTLSCEQNLNHDAMYWYRQDPGQGLRLIYYSQIVNDFQKGDIAEGYSVSREKKESFPLTVTSAQKNPTAFYLCASSPVDLTANTEAFFGQGTRLTVV.

The chain recombines TRBV2 with TRBJ2-7; 7 bases are a match to TRBD1. This CDR3 has 14 amino acids. Unmatched junction bases numbered 9, after V lost 7 bases and J lost 3 bases. The germline CDR1 and CDR2 sequences are SNHLY and FYNNEI. CDR3 bases: TGTGCCAGCACACCCGCAGGGGGTTACTACGAGCAGTACTTC. Translation gives CASTPAGGYYEQYF. Combining the CDR3 with reference TRBV2 and TRBJ2-7 gives the whole variable domain EPEVTQTPSHQVTQMGQEVILRCVPISNHLYFYWYRQILGQKVEFLVSFYNNEISEKSEIFDDQFSVERPDGSNFTLKIRSTKLEDSAMYFCASTPAGGYYEQYFGPGTRLTVT.

Details on this clone: Other DNA sequences in the same sample also yield this CDR3. The chain has TRBV19 and TRBJ1-1, with TRBD1 as a possible D gene (6 bases). Germline V gene sequence: CDR1 LNHDA, CDR2 SQIVND (reference sequence). The CDR3 loop spans 16 amino acids. Trimming left V 5 bases short and J 5 bases short, with 21 bases between. The CDR3 DNA reads TGTGCCAGTAGTCTATCCCCCGGGGGCGGGGGGACTGAAGCTTTCTTT. This encodes CASSLSPGGGGTEAFF.

The V and J genes are TRBV5-3 and TRBJ2-7; possible D gene TRBD2, 5 bases. TRBV5-3 is sorted into the ORF group, with uncertain function. V lost 3 bases and J lost 5, with 15 bases in between. This CDR3 has 14 amino acids. CDR3 DNA: TGTGCCAGAAGCTGCCGGGAACAGTACGACGAGCAGTACTTC. This gives the protein CARSCREQYDEQYF.

V gene TRBV6-1 combines with J gene TRBJ1-6; 7 bases align to TRBD1. Germline V lookup: CDR1 MNHNS, CDR2 SASEGT. V trimming: 4 bases; J trimming: 7 bases; junction bases outside the gene matches: 10. The CDR3 is 16 amino acids. The CDR3 is CASSGGDREGNSPLHF. The CDR3, as DNA: TGTGCCAGCAGTGGGGGTGACAGGGAGGGGAATTCACCCCTCCACTTT.

The chain links TRBV3-1 (or the pseudogene TRBV3-2) to TRBJ1-2, with D unclear. V was pared by 5 bases and J by 10 bases, with 11 bases between. From germline, CDR1 is LGHDT and CDR2 YNNKEL (reference sequence). This CDR3 contains 11 residues. CDR3 sequence (DNA): TGTGCCAGCAGCTACGGTCCCGACTACACCTTC. The encoded protein is CASSYGPDYTF.

The V and J genes are TRBV6-6 and TRBJ1-2; D remains ambiguous. From germline, CDR1 is MNHNY and CDR2 SVGAGI (reference sequence). CDR3 length: 13 residues. The V end was cut by 4 bases, the J end by 3 bases, with 9 bases between. The CDR3 reads CASSFTDYYGYTF. The CDR3 coding sequence is TGTGCCAGCAGTTTTACAGACTACTATGGCTACACCTTC.

This chain connects TRBV5-6 to TRBJ2-5; D remains ambiguous. The CDR3 extends over 13 amino acids. V lost 0 bases and J 7 bases, leaving 10 bases between the germline ends. Germline V lookup: CDR1 SGHDT, CDR2 YYEEEE. The CDR3 loop is CASSLGEDGTQYF. The CDR3 coding sequence is TGTGCCAGCAGCTTGGGCGAGGACGGGACCCAGTACTTC.

This CDR3 is CASSRGDRGENIQYF. CDR3 bases: TGTGCCAGCAGCCGGGGGGACAGGGGGGAGAACATTCAGTACTTC. The gene calls are TRBV11-2 and TRBJ2-4; 11 bases are shared with TRBD1. The junction had 7 bases not matched to a gene; V was cut back by 5 bases and J by 7 bases. This CDR3 contains 15 residues. From germline, CDR1 is SGHAT and CDR2 FQNNGV.

This chain uses TRBV6-5 with TRBJ1-1; possibly TRBD1 for D (6 bases). Deletions cut 1 base from V and 7 bases from J, with 13 bases between. The CDR3 is 14 amino acids. CDR1 is MNHEY, CDR2 SVGAGI, per germline. The CDR3 loop reads CASSYLAGEGEAFF. In nucleotides, the CDR3 is TGTGCCAGCAGTTACTTGGCAGGGGAGGGTGAAGCTTTCTTT.